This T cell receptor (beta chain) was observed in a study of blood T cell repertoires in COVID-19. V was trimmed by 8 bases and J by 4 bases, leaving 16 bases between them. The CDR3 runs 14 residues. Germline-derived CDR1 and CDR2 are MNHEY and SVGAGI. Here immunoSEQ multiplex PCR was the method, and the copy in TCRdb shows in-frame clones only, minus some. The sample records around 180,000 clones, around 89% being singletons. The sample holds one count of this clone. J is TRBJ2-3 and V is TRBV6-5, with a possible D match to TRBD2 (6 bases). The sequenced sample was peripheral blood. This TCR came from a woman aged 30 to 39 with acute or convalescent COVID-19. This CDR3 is CASGRSVGADTQYF. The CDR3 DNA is TGTGCCAGCGGGAGGAGCGTAGGCGCAGATACGCAGTATTTT.